Listed below are T cell receptor beta chains from one sample, sequenced in a study of shared clonotypes between healthy human individuals. Profiled with immunoSEQ multiplex PCR; TCRdb holds only in-frame clones, not every one. Here the sample spans more than 1,200,000 clones, approximately 98.5% being singletons. Input material: naive CD4+ T cells sorted from blood. The receptors here all came from a young man in good health. Each CDR3 is given with its conserved first and last residue. The D gene is left open where the match is weak. Clone size is shown for a subset of rows, as once, few, many or a class of expanded clone.

V: TRBV16; D: NA; J: TRBJ1-1; size: NA; CDR3: CASSPNTPTLNTEAFF; DNA: TGTGCCAGCAGCCCAAACACACCAACCCTGAACACTGAAGCTTTCTTT
V: TRBV7-3; D: TRBD2; J: TRBJ2-3; size: once; CDR3: CASSSGLAGDTQYF; DNA: TGTGCCAGCAGCTCGGGACTAGCGGGAGATACGCAGTATTTT
V: TRBV29-1; D: NA; J: TRBJ2-7; size: NA; CDR3: CSVAGTAYEQYF; DNA: TGCAGCGTTGCTGGGACGGCGTACGAGCAGTACTTC
V: TRBV15; D: TRBD2; J: TRBJ2-3; size: NA; CDR3: CATSRAGLASTDTQYF; DNA: TGTGCCACCAGCAGAGCCGGACTAGCAAGCACAGATACGCAGTATTTT
V: TRBV5-1; D: NA; J: TRBJ2-5; size: NA; CDR3: CASSLGPGETQYF; DNA: TGCGCCAGCAGCCTAGGGCCGGGGGAGACCCAGTACTTC
V: TRBV30; D: TRBD1; J: TRBJ2-1; size: NA; CDR3: CAWDQGAVGYEQFF; DNA: TGTGCCTGGGACCAGGGGGCAGTAGGCTATGAGCAGTTCTTC
V: TRBV27; D: TRBD1; J: TRBJ1-2; size: NA; CDR3: CASSLRTGFGYTF; DNA: TGTGCCAGCAGTTTACGGACAGGGTTTGGCTACACCTTC
V: TRBV4-1; D: NA; J: TRBJ1-5; size: NA; CDR3: CASSLLPVYQPQHF; DNA: TGCGCCAGCAGCCTCCTCCCCGTTTATCAGCCCCAGCATTTT
V: TRBV5-1; D: NA; J: TRBJ2-1; size: NA; CDR3: CASSSRGEQFF; DNA: TGCGCCAGCTCGTCCAGGGGTGAGCAGTTCTTC
V: TRBV11-2; D: NA; J: TRBJ1-2; size: NA; CDR3: CASSLYRVSGSYTF; DNA: TGTGCCAGCAGCTTATACAGGGTTTCTGGTAGCTACACCTTC
V: TRBV19; D: TRBD2; J: TRBJ2-7; size: NA; CDR3: CASSELAGPYEQYF; DNA: TGTGCCAGTAGTGAATTAGCGGGACCCTACGAGCAGTACTTC
V: TRBV5-1; D: NA; J: TRBJ2-7; size: NA; CDR3: CASNKGGASGYEQYF; DNA: TGCGCCAGCAATAAAGGGGGGGCGAGCGGGTACGAGCAGTACTTC
V: TRBV5-1; D: NA; J: TRBJ1-3; size: NA; CDR3: CASSLESSGNTIYF; DNA: TGCGCCAGCAGCCTAGAAAGCTCTGGAAACACCATATATTTT
V: TRBV6-5; D: NA; J: TRBJ1-5; size: NA; CDR3: CASSYAGLGNQPQHF; DNA: TGTGCCAGCAGTTACGCGGGGTTAGGCAATCAGCCCCAGCATTTT
V: TRBV6-5; D: NA; J: TRBJ1-4; size: NA; CDR3: CASSPTPTNEKLFF; DNA: TGTGCCAGCAGCCCGACCCCTACTAATGAAAAACTGTTTTTT
V: TRBV4-3; D: NA; J: TRBJ2-7; size: NA; CDR3: CASSQDLGPQLYEQYF; DNA: TGCGCCAGCAGCCAAGATTTGGGACCGCAACTTTACGAGCAGTACTTC
V: TRBV27; D: TRBD2; J: TRBJ2-7; size: NA; CDR3: CASSSRLAGYYEQYF; DNA: TGTGCCAGCAGTTCACGACTAGCGGGATACTACGAGCAGTACTTC
V: TRBV11-3; D: TRBD2; J: TRBJ2-1; size: once; CDR3: CASSTSGSAYNEQFF; DNA: TGTGCCAGCAGCACTAGCGGGAGCGCCTACAATGAGCAGTTCTTC
V: TRBV9; D: NA; J: TRBJ2-1; size: NA; CDR3: CASSVISGHNEQFF; DNA: TGTGCCAGCAGCGTAATTAGCGGCCACAATGAGCAGTTCTTC
V: TRBV7-2; D: TRBD1; J: TRBJ1-3; size: NA; CDR3: CASSFNPRQGTSGNTIYF; DNA: TGTGCCAGCAGCTTTAACCCAAGACAGGGGACATCTGGAAACACCATATATTTT
V: TRBV6-5; D: TRBD1; J: TRBJ2-7; size: NA; CDR3: CASRGGQGAYEQYF; DNA: TGTGCCAGCCGGGGGGGACAGGGGGCCTACGAGCAGTACTTC
V: TRBV2; D: TRBD2; J: TRBJ2-7; size: NA; CDR3: CASSGTSGRGPYEQYF; DNA: TGTGCCAGCAGTGGGACTAGCGGGAGGGGTCCCTACGAGCAGTACTTC
V: TRBV6-4; D: TRBD2; J: TRBJ2-1; size: NA; CDR3: CASRKSGSTYNEQFF; DNA: TGTGCCAGCAGAAAAAGCGGGAGTACCTACAATGAGCAGTTCTTC
V: TRBV30; D: NA; J: TRBJ1-2; size: NA; CDR3: CAWSAGFSGYTF; DNA: TGTGCCTGGAGTGCAGGGTTCAGTGGCTACACCTTC
V: TRBV2; D: NA; J: TRBJ2-5; size: NA; CDR3: CASSRGETQYF; DNA: TGTGCCAGCAGTAGAGGGGAGACCCAGTACTTC
V: TRBV18; D: TRBD2; J: TRBJ2-1; size: NA; CDR3: CASSRGGAYNEQFF; DNA: TGTGCCAGCTCACGCGGGGGAGCCTACAATGAGCAGTTCTTC
V: TRBV25-1; D: NA; J: TRBJ2-1; size: NA; CDR3: CASSELAGFGNEQFF; DNA: TGTGCCAGCAGTGAATTGGCAGGTTTTGGCAATGAGCAGTTCTTC
V: TRBV5-4; D: TRBD2; J: TRBJ2-7; size: NA; CDR3: CASSLELAAYEQYF; DNA: TGTGCCAGCAGCTTGGAGCTAGCGGCCTACGAGCAGTACTTC
V: TRBV14; D: NA; J: TRBJ1-1; size: once; CDR3: CASSQDLYTEAFF; DNA: TGTGCCAGCAGCCAAGATCTGTACACTGAAGCTTTCTTT
V: TRBV28; D: NA; J: TRBJ1-5; size: NA; CDR3: CASTPVGGLQHF; DNA: TGTGCCAGCACCCCGGTTGGGGGTCTTCAGCATTTT
V: TRBV5-8; D: NA; J: TRBJ2-1; size: NA; CDR3: CASSLAGHLNEQFF; DNA: TGTGCCAGCAGCTTGGCCGGGCACCTCAATGAGCAGTTCTTC
V: TRBV5-4; D: NA; J: TRBJ2-5; size: NA; CDR3: CASSLAVGETQYF; DNA: TGTGCCAGCAGCTTGGCGGTTGGGGAGACCCAGTACTTC
V: TRBV18; D: NA; J: TRBJ1-1; size: NA; CDR3: CASSPQKTENTEAFF; DNA: TGTGCCAGCTCACCACAGAAGACGGAGAACACTGAAGCTTTCTTT
V: TRBV7-9; D: NA; J: TRBJ1-5; size: NA; CDR3: CASSLRGSNKHF; DNA: TGTGCCAGCAGCCTGCGTGGCAGTAATAAGCATTTT
V: TRBV19; D: NA; J: TRBJ2-7; size: NA; CDR3: CASSTTWHTTYEQYF; DNA: TGTGCCAGTAGTACCACCTGGCACACCACCTACGAGCAGTACTTC